The rows below give T cell receptor beta chains drawn from one sample of a study of cytomegalovirus exposure and HLA in healthy donors. Data came from immunoSEQ multiplex PCR; TCRdb stores just in-frame clones and leaves some out. The sample lists 200,000 to 250,000 clones; 75% to 90% were seen once. Sequencing was done on a sample of PBMCs. The origin of the receptors is a woman aged 30 to 39 in good health and CMV-seropositive. Each CDR3 is given without its conserved first and last residue. Each record gives: J gene, V gene, D gene, clone size, CDR3 protein. The D gene is left open where the match is weak. Rows may omit the clone size; those that give it use once, few, many or a size class.

TRBJ2-2,TRBV6-5,TRBD2,few,ASSYGLAGVTGELF
TRBJ1-5,TRBV28,TRBD1,-,ASSRGQDRIGNQPQH
TRBJ2-1,TRBV7-8,TRBD2,-,ASVETSGNNEQF
TRBJ1-2,TRBV6-5,-,-,ASRRTLVDGYT
TRBJ1-1,TRBV29-1,-,-,SVGRGGRDTEAF
TRBJ2-1,TRBV29-1,TRBD1,-,SVEGRTGGSYNEQF
TRBJ2-7,TRBV15,-,-,ATSREGKGYEQY
TRBJ2-7,TRBV19,-,-,ASSMGHYEQY
TRBJ2-1,TRBV5-1,-,-,ASSIQKGGEQF
TRBJ1-4,TRBV30,-,once,AWSQGLNEKLF
TRBJ1-1,TRBV6-1,-,-,ASGSGMNTEAF
TRBJ2-3,TRBV27,TRBD2,-,ASSSSAGEFADTQY
TRBJ2-1,TRBV9,TRBD2,-,ASSARLAGFYEQF
TRBJ1-2,TRBV5-6,TRBD1,-,ASSLGTGALGYT
TRBJ1-1,TRBV6-5,TRBD1,-,ASSNGDRGTEAF
TRBJ1-1,TRBV28,-,-,ASNPRQVADTEAF
TRBJ2-7,TRBV18,-,-,ASSPLLSTVEQY
TRBJ1-2,TRBV11-2,-,-,ASSLGINYGYT
TRBJ1-1,TRBV7-9,-,few,ASSLENTWAF
TRBJ2-7,TRBV27,TRBD1,-,ASSQGAFLYEQY
TRBJ1-2,TRBV4-1,-,-,ASSRGDRSYT
TRBJ2-7,TRBV30,-,once,AWREGQNSYEQY
TRBJ1-4,TRBV18,-,-,ASSPIGEKLF
TRBJ2-7,TRBV30,-,-,AWSHYPQPGLVYEQY
TRBJ2-5,TRBV30,-,-,AWSVAGETQY
TRBJ1-1,TRBV6-5,-,-,ASSYSVETEAF
TRBJ1-2,TRBV30,TRBD1,-,AGMGDRGAYGYT
TRBJ2-5,TRBV9,-,-,ASSATDNSGKETQY
TRBJ1-5,TRBV19,-,many,ASSHVSQPQH
TRBJ1-2,TRBV20-1,-,-,SGRLTHGYT
TRBJ2-1,TRBV28,TRBD2,-,ASSLTGTSGYNEQF
TRBJ2-7,TRBV5-4,-,once,ASSLRDRPYEQY
TRBJ2-6,TRBV4-2,-,many,ASSQEMGNGANVLT
TRBJ1-1,TRBV27,-,-,ASSLREANTEAF
TRBJ1-2,TRBV5-5,-,few,ASSEGPFGGYT
TRBJ1-2,TRBV30,TRBD1,-,ACDQQGVYGYT
TRBJ2-2,TRBV28,-,-,ASSLWGETGELF
TRBJ2-7,TRBV30,-,-,AWTITGGPAYEQY
TRBJ2-7,TRBV2,-,once,ASSLQLALGSYEQY
TRBJ1-4,TRBV30,TRBD1,-,AWSSPGTGIGGREKLF
TRBJ2-3,TRBV30,TRBD2,-,AWSVGLAGGPADTQY
TRBJ2-7,TRBV9,-,once,ASSVGLVGYEQY
TRBJ2-7,TRBV6-6,TRBD2,-,ASSLRSGFSYEQY
TRBJ2-7,TRBV4-1,TRBD2,-,ASSQVRLAGGREQY
TRBJ1-2,TRBV18,TRBD1,-,ASSRDSVPYGYT
TRBJ1-5,TRBV27,TRBD1,-,ASRLTGQFSNQPQH
TRBJ2-3,TRBV20-1,-,-,SATRATTQY
TRBJ2-3,TRBV5-1,-,-,ASSLEGGVVSNTDTQY
TRBJ1-5,TRBV28,-,-,ATYGKSNQPQH
TRBJ1-2,TRBV6-5,TRBD1,-,ASRMTGAPSQGYT
TRBJ1-5,TRBV27,-,-,ASSDSSNQPQH
TRBJ2-1,TRBV27,TRBD2,-,ASSLSARTSGRGHNEQF
TRBJ2-1,TRBV29-1,-,once,SVEGSGNEQF
TRBJ1-2,TRBV5-4,-,-,ASSLGQGSIYGYT
TRBJ1-5,TRBV30,TRBD1,few,KIPGQPPMSNQPQH